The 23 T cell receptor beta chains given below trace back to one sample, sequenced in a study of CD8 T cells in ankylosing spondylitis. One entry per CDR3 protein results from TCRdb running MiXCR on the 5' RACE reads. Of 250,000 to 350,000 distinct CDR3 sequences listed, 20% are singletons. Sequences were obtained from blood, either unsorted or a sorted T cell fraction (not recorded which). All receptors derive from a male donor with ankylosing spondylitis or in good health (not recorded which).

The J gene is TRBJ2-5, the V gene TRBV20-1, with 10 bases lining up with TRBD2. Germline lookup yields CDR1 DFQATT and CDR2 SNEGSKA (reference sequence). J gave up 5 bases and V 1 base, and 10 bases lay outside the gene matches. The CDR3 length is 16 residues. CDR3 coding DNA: TGCAGTGCTAGAGGTTCACTAGCGGGGTTTGGCGAGACCCAGTACTTC. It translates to CSARGSLAGFGETQYF.

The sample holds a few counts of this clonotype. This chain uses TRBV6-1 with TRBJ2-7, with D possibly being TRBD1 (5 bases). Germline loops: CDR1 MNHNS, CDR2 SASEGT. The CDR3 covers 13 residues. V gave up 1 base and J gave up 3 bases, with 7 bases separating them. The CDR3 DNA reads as TGTGCCAGCAGTGAAGAGGGGATCTACGAGCAGTACGTC. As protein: CASSEEGIYEQYV.

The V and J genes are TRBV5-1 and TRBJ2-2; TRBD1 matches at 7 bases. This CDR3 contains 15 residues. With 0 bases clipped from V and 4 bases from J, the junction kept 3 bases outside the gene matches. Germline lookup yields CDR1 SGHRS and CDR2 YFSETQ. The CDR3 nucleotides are TGCGCCAGCAGCTTGGGACAGGGAACCACCGGGGAGCTGTTTTTT. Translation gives CASSLGQGTTGELFF.

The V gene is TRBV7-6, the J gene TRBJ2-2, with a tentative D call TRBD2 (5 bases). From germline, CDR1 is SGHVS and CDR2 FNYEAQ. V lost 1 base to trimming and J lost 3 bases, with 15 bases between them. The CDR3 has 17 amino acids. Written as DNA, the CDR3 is TGTGCCAGCAGCTTAGTAAGCTCTAGCAGGTACACCGGGGAGCTGTTTTTT. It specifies CASSLVSSSRYTGELFF.

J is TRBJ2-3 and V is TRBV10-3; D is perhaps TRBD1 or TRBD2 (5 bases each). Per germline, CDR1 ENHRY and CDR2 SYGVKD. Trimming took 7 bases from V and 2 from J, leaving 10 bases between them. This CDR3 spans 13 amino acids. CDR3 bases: TGTGCCATCACGGGGCCCTCCACAGATACGCAGTATTTT. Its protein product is CAITGPSTDTQYF.

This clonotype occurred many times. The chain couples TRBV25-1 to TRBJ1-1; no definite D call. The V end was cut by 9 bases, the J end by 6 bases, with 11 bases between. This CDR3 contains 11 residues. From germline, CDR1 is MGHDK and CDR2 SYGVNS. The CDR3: CARERISEAFF. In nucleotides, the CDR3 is TGTGCCAGAGAAAGGATTTCTGAAGCTTTCTTT.

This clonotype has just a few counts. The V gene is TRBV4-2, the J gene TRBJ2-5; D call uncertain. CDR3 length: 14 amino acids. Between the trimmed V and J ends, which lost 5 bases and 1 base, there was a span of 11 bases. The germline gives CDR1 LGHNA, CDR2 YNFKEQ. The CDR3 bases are TGTGCCAGCAGCTCCGGACGCCTCCAAGAGACCCAGTACTTC. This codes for CASSSGRLQETQYF.

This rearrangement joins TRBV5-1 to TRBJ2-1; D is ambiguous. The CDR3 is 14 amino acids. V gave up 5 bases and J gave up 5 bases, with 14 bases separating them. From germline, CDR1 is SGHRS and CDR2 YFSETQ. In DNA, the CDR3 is TGCGCCAGCAGGCTTGGTCCCCTCCACAATGAGCAGTTCTTC. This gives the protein CASRLGPLHNEQFF.

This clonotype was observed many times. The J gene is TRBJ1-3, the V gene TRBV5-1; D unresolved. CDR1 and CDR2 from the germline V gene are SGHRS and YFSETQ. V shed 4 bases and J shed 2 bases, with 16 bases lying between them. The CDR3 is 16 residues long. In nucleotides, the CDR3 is TGCGCCAGCAGCAGGAGGGCGGCAGAAACTGGAAACACCATATATTTT. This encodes CASSRRAAETGNTIYF.

The CDR3 DNA follows: TGTGCCAGCAGCTCCGTGCCCACAGGGAGGCGCGAGCAGTACGTC. Protein: CASSSVPTGRREQYV. The chain is built from TRBV11-3 and TRBJ2-7; D possibly uses TRBD1 or TRBD2 (6 bases each). The CDR3 consists of 15 residues. CDR1 is SGHNT and CDR2 is YENEEA in the germline V gene. Trimming took off 4 bases at V and 6 bases at J, with 19 bases between the two ends.

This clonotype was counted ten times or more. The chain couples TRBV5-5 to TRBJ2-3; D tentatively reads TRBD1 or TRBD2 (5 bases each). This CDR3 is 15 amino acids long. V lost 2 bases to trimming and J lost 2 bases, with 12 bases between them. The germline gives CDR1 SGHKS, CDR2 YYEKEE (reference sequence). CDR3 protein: CASSFYGTITDTQYF. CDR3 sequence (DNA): TGTGCCAGCAGCTTCTACGGGACCATCACAGATACGCAGTATTTT.

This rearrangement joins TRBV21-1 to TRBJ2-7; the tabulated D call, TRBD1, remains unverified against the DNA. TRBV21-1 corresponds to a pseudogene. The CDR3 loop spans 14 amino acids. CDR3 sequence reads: CASPGQGASYEQYV. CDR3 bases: TGTGCCAGCCCGGGACAGGGGGCCTCCTACGAGCAGTACGTC.

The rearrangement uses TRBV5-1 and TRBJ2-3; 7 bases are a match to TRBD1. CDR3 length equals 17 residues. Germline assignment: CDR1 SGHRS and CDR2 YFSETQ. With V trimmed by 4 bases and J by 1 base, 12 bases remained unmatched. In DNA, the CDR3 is TGCGCCAGCAGCGGGTTAACAGGGGCCCTAGGCACAGATACGCAGTATTTT. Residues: CASSGLTGALGTDTQYF.

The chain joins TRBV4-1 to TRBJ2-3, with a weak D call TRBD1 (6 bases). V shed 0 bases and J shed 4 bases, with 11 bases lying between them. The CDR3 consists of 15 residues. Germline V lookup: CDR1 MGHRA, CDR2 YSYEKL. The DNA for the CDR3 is TGCGCCAGCAGCCAAGATGGGCAGGGGTCAGATACGCAGTATTTT. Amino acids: CASSQDGQGSDTQYF.

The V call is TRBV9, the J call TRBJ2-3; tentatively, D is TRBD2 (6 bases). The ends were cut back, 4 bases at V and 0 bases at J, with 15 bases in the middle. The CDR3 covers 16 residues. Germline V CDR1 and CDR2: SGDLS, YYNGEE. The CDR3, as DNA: TGTGCCAGCAGCCCCGGGGTAGCGGATAGCACAGATACGCAGTATTTT. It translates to CASSPGVADSTDTQYF.

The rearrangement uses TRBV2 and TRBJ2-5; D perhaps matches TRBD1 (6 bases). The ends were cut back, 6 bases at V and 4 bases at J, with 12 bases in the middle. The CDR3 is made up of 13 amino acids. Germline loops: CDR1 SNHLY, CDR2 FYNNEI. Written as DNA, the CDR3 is TGTGCCAGCAGAGGGGGTTTAGTAGAGACCCAGTACTTC. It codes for CASRGGLVETQYF.

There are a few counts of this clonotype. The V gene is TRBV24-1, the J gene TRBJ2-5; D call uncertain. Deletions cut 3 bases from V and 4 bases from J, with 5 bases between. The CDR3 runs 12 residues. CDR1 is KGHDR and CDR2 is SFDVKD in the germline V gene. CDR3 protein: CATSDGPETQYF. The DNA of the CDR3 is TGTGCCACCAGTGATGGGCCAGAGACCCAGTACTTC.

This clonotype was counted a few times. The CDR3 protein is CASSTRPYGYTF. The CDR3 DNA sequence: TGTGCCAGCAGTACCAGGCCCTATGGCTACACCTTC. The chain uses TRBV12-3 or TRBV12-4 and TRBJ1-2; D gene ambiguous. With 5 bases removed from V and 4 bases from J, the gap between germline ends came to 8 bases. The CDR3 is 12 residues long.

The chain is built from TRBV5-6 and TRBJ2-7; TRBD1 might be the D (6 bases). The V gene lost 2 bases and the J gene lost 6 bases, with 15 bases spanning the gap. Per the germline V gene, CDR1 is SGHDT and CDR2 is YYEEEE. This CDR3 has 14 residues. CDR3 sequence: CASSFTGTPREQYV. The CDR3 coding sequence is TGTGCCAGCAGCTTTACAGGGACCCCACGCGAGCAGTACGTC.

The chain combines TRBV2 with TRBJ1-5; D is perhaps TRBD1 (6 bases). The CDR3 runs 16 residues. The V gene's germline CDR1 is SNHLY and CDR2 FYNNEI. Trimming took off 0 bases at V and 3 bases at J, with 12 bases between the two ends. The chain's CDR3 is CASSEAVRQDNQPQHF. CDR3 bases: TGTGCCAGCAGTGAAGCGGTTCGACAGGACAATCAGCCCCAGCATTTT.

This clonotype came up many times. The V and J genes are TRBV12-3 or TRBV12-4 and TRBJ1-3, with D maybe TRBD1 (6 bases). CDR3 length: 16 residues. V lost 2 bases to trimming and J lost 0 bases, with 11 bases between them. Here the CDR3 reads CASSLPQGSSGNTIYF. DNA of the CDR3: TGTGCCAGCAGTTTACCCCAGGGGAGCTCTGGAAACACCATATATTTT.

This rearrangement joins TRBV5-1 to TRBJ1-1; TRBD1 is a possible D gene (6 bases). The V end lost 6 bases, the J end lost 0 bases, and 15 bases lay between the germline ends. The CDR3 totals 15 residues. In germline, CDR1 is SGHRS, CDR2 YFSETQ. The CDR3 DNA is TGCGCCAGCAACAAAAACGGACAGATGAACACTGAAGCTTTCTTT. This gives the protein CASNKNGQMNTEAFF.

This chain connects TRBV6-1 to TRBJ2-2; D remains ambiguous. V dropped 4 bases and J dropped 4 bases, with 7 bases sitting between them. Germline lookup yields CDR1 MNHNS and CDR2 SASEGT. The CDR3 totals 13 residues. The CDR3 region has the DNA TGTGCCAGCAGTGTACGAGGCACCGGGGAGCTGTTTTTT. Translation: CASSVRGTGELFF.